The clone carrying this T cell receptor beta chain was seen repeatedly, ten times or more. Its antigen is undetermined. Two-round multiplex PCR amplified TCR beta CDR3 from genomic DNA. Gene-specific primers for each TRBV and TRBJ gene drove first-round PCR. TCRdb used MiXCR to reprocess the multiplex PCR reads, holding one entry per CDR3 protein. The sample holds fewer than 30,000 distinct CDR3 sequences, around 32% seen once. In germline, CDR1 is SGHDN, CDR2 FVKESK. The CDR3 covers 17 residues. The junction had 8 bases not matched to a gene; V was cut back by 4 bases and J by 2 bases. The data stem from a study of prognosis after radiotherapy for stage I lung cancer. Study information: It was SBRT that served as radiotherapy, in 3 to 5 fractions with a biologically effective dose of at least 100 Gy. The study's findings and limits: Tumor specificity of expanded TCR clones went undetermined. After stereotactic body radiation therapy, median unique TCR clones were several thousand, down from under 12,000.

The starting material was PBMCs, obtained before or after stereotactic body radiation therapy (not recorded which). The gene calls are TRBV14 and TRBJ2-3; the match to TRBD2 covers 11 bases. This TCR was sampled from a donor older than 45 with non-small cell lung cancer. DNA of the CDR3: TGTGCCAGCAGCCTTGACACTAGCGGGGGACCCACAGATACGCAGTATTTT. Translating it yields CASSLDTSGGPTDTQYF.